The present T cell receptor beta chain was sequenced within a study of cytomegalovirus exposure and HLA in healthy donors. Study findings and constraints: Some TCR beta chains (roughly 160 of them) were listed as cytomegalovirus-associated.

PCR used 60 Vbeta primers and 13 Jbeta primers. Original analysis: Later work found 80 million or so unique TCR beta chains, with 9 million to 13 million shared. Data came from immunoSEQ multiplex PCR; TCRdb stores just in-frame clones and leaves some out. V and J calls and clone size are given by that table; D and trimming were obtained from the DNA. Found here are about 92,000 clones, approximately 84% of them singletons; the top ten hold around 5.2%. As for this clone: As yet, its antigen is unknown.

V was pared by 4 bases and J by 4 bases, with 25 bases between. The CDR3 runs 18 residues. Germline V gives CDR1 MNHEY, CDR2 SMNVEV (reference sequence). This chain links TRBV27 with TRBJ1-2, with TRBD1 as a possible D gene (5 bases). The sample consisted of PBMCs. The clonotype originates from a woman under 30 in good health and CMV-seropositive. CDR3 DNA: TGTGCCAGCAGTTCCGCGGGGGGACGGAGGGCCGCCGGCTATGGCTACACCTTC. Its translation is CASSSAGGRRAAGYGYTF.